The clone carrying this TCR beta chain has only a few counts. Using immunoSEQ multiplex PCR, the repertoire was profiled, and TCRdb retains in-frame clones only, with some absent. The sample has around 79,000 clones; under 95% are singletons. The CDR3 is 15 residues long. Trimming removed 3 bases at V and 5 bases at J, with 13 bases between. Germline values: CDR1 KGHSH, CDR2 LQKENI. These data are taken from a study of T cell changes during pregnancy in multiple sclerosis. The specimen was CD4+ T cells from peripheral blood mononuclear cells, collected in the second trimester of pregnancy. V gene TRBV18 combines with J gene TRBJ2-2; D ambiguous. The receptor comes from a female donor with multiple sclerosis, enrolled in a pregnancy study. The CDR3 here is CASSPLSPRTGELFF. As DNA, the CDR3 is TGTGCCAGCTCACCTCTCTCTCCCCGTACCGGGGAGCTGTTTTTT.